Presented here are 28 T cell receptor beta chains from one specimen sequenced in a study of beta chain features in type 1 diabetes. Whole-study results and caveats: Researchers report that Type 1 diabetes patients had moderately but significantly shorter TCRB CDR3s across all four CD4+ subsets.

Which antigens these TCRs recognize remains unknown. Expressed TCRB transcripts were sequenced because the isolated RNA had all been reverse transcribed beforehand. Clones were sequenced by immunoSEQ multiplex PCR, and TCRdb holds only the in-frame ones, with some missing. Of 200,000 to 300,000 clones detected, roughly 13% appear once; the ten largest clones hold about 0.019%. Sequenced material: naive CD4+ T cells from blood. The receptors originated from a man younger than 40 with type 1 diabetes.

The rearrangement links TRBV7-2 to TRBJ2-3, with a possible D match to TRBD2 (6 bases). CDR1 and CDR2 from the germline V gene are SGHTA and FQGNSA. The CDR3 extends over 15 amino acids. The V gene lost 1 base and the J gene lost 1 base, with 9 bases spanning the gap. The CDR3 is CASSLVWGGTDTQYF. In nucleotides, the CDR3 is TGTGCCAGCAGCTTAGTGTGGGGGGGCACAGATACGCAGTATTTT.

In its sample, this clone was seen once. J is TRBJ2-5 and V is TRBV5-1, with a possible D match to TRBD2 (5 bases). The CDR3 is 13 amino acids. Per the germline V gene, CDR1 is SGHRS and CDR2 is YFSETQ. Trimming took 1 base from V and 3 from J, leaving 7 bases between them. The CDR3 loop is CASSLSGKETQYF. The CDR3 nucleotides are TGCGCCAGCAGCTTGAGCGGAAAAGAGACCCAGTACTTC.

The chain links TRBV19 to TRBJ1-2; TRBD1 matches at 7 bases. The CDR3 spans 15 residues. Germline-derived CDR1 and CDR2 are LNHDA and SQIVND (reference sequence). With 7 bases clipped from V and 3 bases from J, the junction kept 11 bases outside the gene matches. The DNA of the CDR3 is TGTGCCAGTATTGATCCAGGGGGGTTGGACTATGGCTACACCTTC. Amino acids: CASIDPGGLDYGYTF.

The table lists this clone with a few counts. The rearrangement uses TRBV29-1 and TRBJ2-3; no definite D call. This CDR3 spans 15 amino acids. Trimming pared 8 bases from V and 0 bases from J, leaving 18 bases between. Per the germline V gene, CDR1 is SQVTM and CDR2 is ANQGSEA. In nucleotides, the CDR3 is TGCAGCCTCACAATTCAGGATATCAGCACAGATACGCAGTATTTT. The encoded protein is CSLTIQDISTDTQYF.

This clone has more than one count but fewer than ten. This chain links TRBV18 with TRBJ1-1, with 7 bases aligning to TRBD1. J lost 4 bases, V lost 3 bases, and 8 bases had no gene match. CDR1 and CDR2 from the germline V gene are KGHSH and LQKENI. CDR3 length: 15 residues. In DNA form, the CDR3 reads TGTGCCAGCTCACCTTCAGGACAGGTCGGCACTGAAGCTTTCTTT. Protein product: CASSPSGQVGTEAFF.

The chain joins TRBV19 to TRBJ2-2; 10 nucleotides align to TRBD2. This CDR3 region has 16 residues. V was clipped by 3 bases and J by 3 bases; unmatched bases: 4. Germline V CDR1 and CDR2: LNHDA, SQIVND (reference sequence). CDR3 sequence: CASSIKTSGDTGELFF. The CDR3, as DNA: TGTGCCAGTAGTATTAAAACTAGCGGGGACACCGGGGAGCTGTTTTTT.

A few counts support this clone. This chain uses TRBV29-1 with TRBJ2-5, with 8 positions matching TRBD2. Germline V CDR1 and CDR2: SQVTM, ANQGSEA. V was pared by 4 bases and J by 0 bases, with 7 bases of the junction left unmatched. The CDR3 sequence is 15 residues long. This CDR3 reads CSVGRSSGYQETQYF. The CDR3 coding sequence is TGCAGCGTTGGCCGTTCTAGCGGGTACCAAGAGACCCAGTACTTC.

This clone was seen more than once but under ten times. This chain joins TRBV6-1 and TRBJ1-1, with D unresolved. CDR1 is MNHNS and CDR2 is SASEGT in the germline V gene. V dropped 10 bases and J dropped 0 bases, with 12 bases sitting between them. The length of the CDR3 is 13 residues. CDR3 loop: CATRRAVNTEAFF. The CDR3 bases are TGTGCCACCAGGCGGGCCGTGAACACTGAAGCTTTCTTT.

This sequence joins TRBV10-1 and TRBJ2-1; 14 nucleotides agree with TRBD2. CDR3 length equals 15 residues. Trimming took 6 bases from V and 10 from J; bases not matched to a gene: 8. Germline V gene sequence: CDR1 WNHNN, CDR2 SYGVQD (reference sequence). CDR3 bases: TGCGCCAGCAGCCTCAAGGGACTAGCGGGAGTCGAGCAGTTCTTC. This sequence encodes CASSLKGLAGVEQFF.

The rearrangement links TRBV14 to TRBJ2-3; tentatively, D is TRBD1 (6 bases). CDR1 and CDR2 (germline): SGHDN, FVKESK. V was pared by 3 bases and J by 1 base, with 8 bases between. The CDR3 extends over 14 amino acids. This chain's CDR3 is CASSQAGGTDTQYF. CDR3 in DNA: TGTGCCAGCAGCCAGGCAGGGGGCACAGATACGCAGTATTTT.

Details on this clone: The identical CDR3 is also encoded by other nucleotide sequences in the sample. The chain carries TRBV18 and TRBJ2-7; TRBD1 agrees at 7 bases. The CDR3 loop spans 14 amino acids. The ends lost 3 bases at V and 4 bases at J; junction bases unmatched: 6. Germline lookup yields CDR1 KGHSH and CDR2 LQKENI. This CDR3 reads CASSPPGQPYEQYF. DNA for the CDR3: TGTGCCAGCTCACCGCCGGGACAGCCTTACGAGCAGTACTTC.

This rearrangement joins TRBV5-4 to TRBJ1-1; 7 nucleotides align to TRBD1. Trimming removed 1 base from V and 5 bases from J; junction bases left unmatched: 11. Germline V gene sequence: CDR1 SGHNT, CDR2 YYREEE (reference sequence). The CDR3 is 16 residues long. For the CDR3, the DNA is TGTGCCAGCAGCTTGAACCCTACTACAGGGGAAACTGAAGCTTTCTTT. It specifies CASSLNPTTGETEAFF.

This chain connects TRBV5-1 to TRBJ2-3, with a weak D call TRBD1 (7 bases). Germline lookup yields CDR1 SGHRS and CDR2 YFSETQ. CDR3 size: 15 residues. V shed 0 bases and J shed 3 bases, with 11 bases lying between them. CDR3 amino acids: CASSLGGDRTDTQYF. For the CDR3, the DNA is TGCGCCAGCAGCTTGGGGGGGGACAGAACAGATACGCAGTATTTT.

The J gene is TRBJ2-7, the V gene TRBV7-9; no definite D call. Trimming removed 5 bases from V and 0 bases from J, with 5 bases in between. Per the germline V gene, CDR1 is SEHNR and CDR2 is FQNEAQ (reference sequence). The CDR3 has 12 amino acids. The chain's CDR3 is CASSTSSYEQYF. The CDR3 DNA reads as TGTGCCAGCAGCACCAGCTCCTACGAGCAGTACTTC. Filled out from reference TRBV7-9 and TRBJ2-7, the complete variable domain reads DTGVSQNPRHKITKRGQNVTFRCDPISEHNRLYWYRQTLGQGPEFLTYFQNEAQLEKSRLLSDRFSAERPKGSFSTLEIQRTEQGDSAMYLCASSTSSYEQYFGPGTRLTVT.

V and J are TRBV30 and TRBJ1-1; D possibly corresponds to TRBD1 (6 bases). Looked up from germline, CDR1 is GTSNPN and CDR2 is SVGIG (reference sequence). This CDR3 comprises 14 residues. The V and J ends lost 1 base and 0 bases respectively, with 9 bases between them. CDR3 protein: CAWSETGLNTEAFF. The CDR3 DNA follows: TGTGCCTGGAGTGAGACAGGCCTGAACACTGAAGCTTTCTTT. The variable domain in full, with the rest retrieved from reference TRBV30 and TRBJ1-1, is SQTIHQWPATLVQPVGSPLSLECTVEGTSNPNLYWYRQAAGRGLQLLFYSVGIGQISSEVPQNLSASRPQDRQFILSSKKLLLSDSGFYLCAWSETGLNTEAFFGQGTRLTVV.

This clone was counted only a few times. This chain connects TRBV5-6 to TRBJ1-2; D may be TRBD1 (5 bases). This CDR3 is built from 12 residues. From germline, CDR1 is SGHDT and CDR2 YYEEEE. Trimming removed 3 bases from V and 4 bases from J, with 7 bases in between. The CDR3 is CASSSGGYGYTF. The CDR3 DNA reads as TGTGCCAGCAGCTCCGGGGGCTATGGCTACACCTTC.

This clone occurred a few times. The identical CDR3 is also encoded by other nucleotide sequences in the sample. The chain combines TRBV7-9 with TRBJ1-2; tentatively, D is TRBD1 (5 bases). The CDR3 spans 13 residues. V was cut by 3 bases and J by 6 bases, with 11 bases left in between. Germline lookup yields CDR1 SEHNR and CDR2 FQNEAQ (reference sequence). The DNA of the CDR3 is TGTGCCAGCAGCTTGGCGGGAGGGGATGGCTACACCTTC. It encodes CASSLAGGDGYTF.

This clone has a handful of counts. The rearrangement uses TRBV5-1 and TRBJ2-1, with 11 bases identical to TRBD2. With V trimmed by 5 bases and J by 8 bases, 18 bases remained unmatched. CDR1 and CDR2 from the germline V gene are SGHRS and YFSETQ. The CDR3 runs 18 residues. The CDR3 spells CASSSSGRPVLNLDEQFF. In DNA, the CDR3 is TGCGCCAGCAGTTCTAGCGGGAGGCCCGTTCTTAATCTAGATGAGCAGTTCTTC. The entire variable domain, with the rest obtained from reference TRBV5-1 and TRBJ2-1, is as follows: KAGVTQTPRYLIKTRGQQVTLSCSPISGHRSVSWYQQTPGQGLQFLFEYFSETQRNKGNFPGRFSGRQFSNSRSEMNVSTLELGDSALYLCASSSSGRPVLNLDEQFFGPGTRLTVL.

The V gene is TRBV29-1, the J gene TRBJ1-1; TRBD1 might be the D (6 bases). Trimming cost V 8 bases and J 3 bases, with 13 bases left between them. The germline gives CDR1 SQVTM, CDR2 ANQGSEA. This CDR3 has 12 amino acids. The DNA of the CDR3 is TGCAGCCCATGGGGGGGCTACACTGAAGCTTTCTTT. This gives the protein CSPWGGYTEAFF.

V and J are TRBV19 and TRBJ2-3, with D uncertain. The length of the CDR3 is 13 residues. Germline V gene sequence: CDR1 LNHDA, CDR2 SQIVND (reference sequence). V was trimmed by 8 bases and J by 5 bases, leaving 14 bases between them. This CDR3 reads CASSQTPRDTQYF. DNA of the CDR3: TGTGCCAGTTCCCAGACTCCGCGAGATACGCAGTATTTT. The full variable domain, completed using reference TRBV19 and TRBJ2-3, is DGGITQSPKYLFRKEGQNVTLSCEQNLNHDAMYWYRQDPGQGLRLIYYSQIVNDFQKGDIAEGYSVSREKKESFPLTVTSAQKNPTAFYLCASSQTPRDTQYFGPGTRLTVL.

J is TRBJ1-1 and V is TRBV4-2; D call uncertain. Trimming pared 0 bases from V and 4 bases from J, leaving 9 bases between. CDR1 is LGHNA and CDR2 is YNFKEQ in the germline V gene. The CDR3 has 14 residues. The CDR3 region is CASSQEEAGTEAFF. The CDR3 nucleotides read TGTGCCAGCAGCCAAGAGGAAGCGGGCACTGAAGCTTTCTTT.

In this sample, this clone turned up a few times. V gene TRBV9 combines with J gene TRBJ2-7; TRBD2 matches 13 bases. The CDR3 consists of 16 residues. The germline V gene encodes CDR1 SGDLS and CDR2 YYNGEE. The ends lost 0 bases at V and 4 bases at J; junction bases unmatched: 4. The CDR3 loop reads CASSVGTSGSRYEQYF. The CDR3, as DNA: TGTGCCAGCAGCGTAGGGACTAGCGGGAGTAGATACGAGCAGTACTTC.

The chain links TRBV2 to TRBJ1-1; D perhaps matches TRBD1 (6 bases). Germline-derived CDR1 and CDR2 are SNHLY and FYNNEI. The length of the CDR3 is 13 residues. V lost 6 bases to trimming and J lost 5 bases, with 13 bases between them. The CDR3 sequence: CASSSTGWTEAFF. The DNA of the CDR3 is TGTGCCAGCAGCTCGACAGGATGGACTGAAGCTTTCTTT.

This clone showed up just a few times. The V and J genes are TRBV7-2 and TRBJ2-7; 15 nucleotides match TRBD2. The CDR3 runs to 16 residues. V was clipped by 4 bases and J by 4 bases; unmatched bases: 5. Germline loops: CDR1 SGHTA, CDR2 FQGNSA. The CDR3 DNA is TGTGCCAGCAGCTCTGCAGGACTAGCGGGGGGGTACGAGCAGTACTTC. Translated, it gives CASSSAGLAGGYEQYF.

This clone was found a few times. V usage is TRBV5-4 and J usage is TRBJ2-3; weak D call: TRBD2 (6 bases). The germline V gene encodes CDR1 SGHNT and CDR2 YYREEE (reference sequence). The V and J ends lost 2 bases and 2 bases respectively, with 12 bases between them. This CDR3 has 15 amino acids. The CDR3 region is CASSLSPSATDTQYF. As DNA, the CDR3 is TGTGCCAGCAGCTTATCCCCTAGCGCCACAGATACGCAGTATTTT.

Only a few counts were recorded for this clone. The rearrangement uses TRBV2 and TRBJ2-3, with D perhaps TRBD2 (6 bases). Trimming stripped 8 bases from V and 0 bases from J, with 21 bases between. Germline V CDR1 and CDR2: SNHLY, FYNNEI. The CDR3 has 17 amino acids. CDR3 DNA: TGTGCCAGCTCGGGGGAAGCGGTTCCCTCTAGCACAGATACGCAGTATTTT. Translation: CASSGEAVPSSTDTQYF.

The chain combines TRBV5-1 with TRBJ1-2; D remains ambiguous. The ends were cut back, 4 bases at V and 3 bases at J, with 13 bases in the middle. CDR1 and CDR2 from the germline V gene are SGHRS and YFSETQ. This CDR3 has 14 residues. CDR3 bases: TGCGCCAGCAGCGAACCTTCAGAGGACTATGGCTACACCTTC. Translated: CASSEPSEDYGYTF.

The chain employs TRBV27 and TRBJ1-2, with D possibly TRBD1 on 6 matching bases. The germline V gene has CDR1 MNHEY and CDR2 SMNVEV (reference sequence). Deletions cut 4 bases from V and 3 bases from J, with 15 bases between. This CDR3 region has 15 residues. This CDR3 is CASSSDAAGDYGYTF. CDR3 bases: TGTGCCAGCAGTTCCGACGCCGCAGGGGACTATGGCTACACCTTC.